The TCR beta chain described here comes from a study of shared clonotypes between healthy human individuals (dated by TCRdb to the early 2020s). Some background on the complete study: A few men and a couple of women, aged 18 to 49 years, made up the cohort. To estimate repertoire size and how much clonotypes are shared between individuals, the study performed deep sequencing of blood TCR repertoires from about 5 healthy adults. For each donor, CD4 naive and CD4 memory were each run on three plates, CD8 naive on two plates, and CD8 memory on one plate. To increase sequencing depth and limit assay-specific biases, TCR repertoire library preparation and sequencing were carried out by different laboratories using diverse techniques. Each donor's leukapheresis produced roughly between about 0.9 and 9.5 billion PBMCs. Broad study findings and their caveats: The small number of donors limited the genetic and exposure-history diversity represented. Pairwise subsampling led to the expectation that sequencing depth would affect the degree of clonotype sharing among donors. Naive subsets generally had larger estimated clonotype richness than memory subsets. Compared with non-shared clonotypes, clonotypes shared by all four sorted-subset donors had higher generation probabilities. Rarefaction of sorted-subset datasets indicated incomplete sequencing despite the large sequencing depth. Sharing across a few donors was observed for roughly 5% of naive CD4, 3% to 3.5% of naive CD8, 2.3% of memory CD4, and around 0.44% of memory CD8 clonotypes. Only blood was sampled, and tissue TCR repertoires likely differ from those in blood.

From its cysteine to its phenylalanine, the CDR3 spans 17 amino acids. CDR3 DNA is the only sequence kept; it has 51 bases, read in frame from the first base. Cut back by 0 bases and 0 bases, the V and J ends lie 13 bases apart. Donors were healthy HIV-negative adults with no recently reported acute infections or vaccinations. Every donor was a Caucasian adult living in Nashville, Tennessee, USA. CD4+ T cells were enriched by magnetic negative selection, after which naive cells were positively selected on CD45RA and the negative fraction was taken as the memory subset. Blood was obtained by leukapheresis, after which PBMCs were separated by Ficoll-Histopaque density gradient centrifugation and cryopreserved in liquid nitrogen vapor phase. Purity and quantity of every magnetically sorted T cell population were checked by analytical flow cytometry. Genomic DNA was isolated from every sorted fraction and measured by UV absorbance on a Nanodrop 2000c.

A note on this clone: The antigen this receptor binds is unknown. Nothing much larger sits one base from this clone, and base qualities are not available.

Using the deep immunoSEQ assay, multiplex PCR amplified TCR CDR3 regions from genomic DNA. Extracted genomic DNA from each cell subset was distributed evenly across all wells of several immunoSEQ 96-well plates, and each plate was treated as a replicate. For sorted subsets, roughly 200 ng of genomic DNA, equivalent to about 30,000 T cell genomes, went into each replicate PCR. The purified libraries were quantified using a Qubit 3.0 fluorometer, sized with a Bioanalyzer 2100, and then quantified again using the KAPA Library Quantification kit. A separate single-read 150-cycle Illumina NextSeq 550 flow cell was used to sequence each immunoSEQ 96-well plate. In the paper's pipeline: Because only junctional sequences without quality scores were contained in the immunoSEQ output, filtering matching that applied to full-length reads could not be performed. To assign V/J genes and CDR3, sequences were annotated using PyIR, a Python wrapper for IgBLAST v1.9, with IMGT germline references. Any read was removed if the V/J assignment was weak (E-value above 1e-6), the CDR3 was missing, or the read contained stop codons, out-of-frame junctions, or ambiguous translated residues. V3J clonotypes were defined by identical inferred V gene, J gene, and CDR3 amino acid sequence. Percentage overlap between repertoires was calculated by dividing the number of shared unique clonotypes by the size of the smaller repertoire. Repertoire richness was assessed with RTK rarefaction, the Chao1 estimator, and Recon v2.1 estimates of unobserved clonotypes. OLGA was used to compute generation probabilities for all TCRbeta clonotypes that the gDNA method yielded from several donors. This immuneACCESS table, as held by TCRdb, lists in-frame sequences with V and J called but not all clones. Of the missing ones, under half trace to an unresolved V gene in checked studies; the others have no known cause. Clonal size and the V and J genes are those of that table, whereas D and trimming came from the DNA. This sample holds 2,100,000 or so clones; around 95% were observed only once. Jointly, the top ten make up roughly 0.13% of the sample.

The clonotype comes from a man aged 18 to 29 in good health. The sequence is built from TRBV5-3 and TRBJ1-5, with the D gene not clear enough to name. TRBV5-3 is an open reading frame whose function is uncertain. Sequencing was done on a sample of naive CD4+ T cells sorted from blood. According to the study, the label for this sample's cell subset or site signals: CD45RA+ positively selected. CDR3 sequence: CARSLEVRIFSNQPQHF. The DNA sequence is as follows: TGTGCCAGAAGCTTGGAAGTCAGAATATTTAGCAATCAGCCCCAGCATTTT.